These 27 T cell receptor beta chains share one sample of origin, sequenced in a study of T-cell memory formation after mild COVID-19 (dated by TCRdb to the early 2020s). Libraries were built with 5' RACE. Sequencing was performed on an Illumina NovaSeq 6000. TCRdb ran its own pipeline on the public reads, namely fastp trimming at Q25 and MiXCR clone calling, and kept in-frame beta chains. Every distinct CDR3 protein forms one entry, paired with its most common genes and DNA. For this sample the table gives about 270,000 distinct CDR3 sequences, of which about 20% were detected only once. Clones ranked in the top ten supply roughly 23% of the sample. Source material: PBMCs or a T cell subset sorted from them (not recorded which). All receptors come from a man younger than 30 who had mild COVID-19 (a few samples of this study predate the infection). The sample titles of this study are shuffled in the database, so cell type and time point are left out; the donor was told from shared clones.

A single count supports this clonotype. The chain joins TRBV7-9 to TRBJ1-2; tentative D call: TRBD1 (6 bases). Trimming pared 5 bases from V and 4 bases from J, leaving 20 bases between. Germline CDR1 reads SEHNR; CDR2 reads FQNEAQ (reference sequence). There are 16 residues in the CDR3. The CDR3 reads CASSHIRTEGGYGYTF. The CDR3 DNA follows: TGTGCCAGCAGCCATATCCGGACGGAGGGGGGCTATGGCTACACCTTC.

This clonotype was seen many times. This chain links TRBV29-1 with TRBJ2-3; 9 bases map to TRBD1. The CDR3 spans 16 residues. CDR1 is SQVTM and CDR2 is ANQGSEA in the germline V gene. The junction had 13 bases not matched to a gene; V was cut back by 6 bases and J by 3 bases. CDR3 loop: CSVTHPDRGVTDTQYF. CDR3 DNA sequence: TGCAGCGTCACCCACCCTGACAGGGGGGTAACAGATACGCAGTATTTT.

The V call is TRBV5-1, the J call TRBJ1-1; D is unresolved. Germline V CDR1 and CDR2: SGHRS, YFSETQ. CDR3 length: 13 residues. V was pared by 3 bases and J by 5 bases, with 11 bases between. The CDR3 DNA sequence: TGCGCCAGCAGCTCCCAGGATGCGACTGAAGCTTTCTTT. Protein product: CASSSQDATEAFF.

The gene calls are TRBV4-2 and TRBJ1-6, with D possibly matching TRBD1 (6 bases). Germline V gene data show CDR1 as LGHNA and CDR2 as YNFKEQ. Trimming removed 0 bases from V and 10 bases from J, with 13 bases in between. This CDR3 is 15 amino acids long. In nucleotides, the CDR3 is TGTGCCAGCAGCCAAGAAACAGGGTACCAGTCACCCCTCCACTTT. This translates into CASSQETGYQSPLHF.

This clonotype came up a few times. This rearrangement joins TRBV4-3 to TRBJ1-1; D remains unclear. The length of the CDR3 is 15 residues. The germline gives CDR1 LGHNA, CDR2 YSLEER. V was clipped by 3 bases and J by 1 base, with 12 bases between them. CDR3 sequence (DNA): TGCGCCAGCAGCCACCCTGCGGGGAAGAACACTGAAGCTTTCTTT. Translation: CASSHPAGKNTEAFF.

The chain links TRBV7-2 to TRBJ1-2; no clear D. Per the germline V gene, CDR1 is SGHTA and CDR2 is FQGNSA. Between the trimmed V and J ends, which lost 10 bases and 7 bases, there was a span of 28 bases. The CDR3 contains 16 residues. CDR3 protein: CAILGIIPTFMSGYTF. The CDR3 nucleotides read TGTGCCATCCTTGGGATAATCCCGACGTTCATGTCTGGCTACACCTTC. Drawing the rest from reference TRBV7-2 and TRBJ1-2, the complete variable domain is GAGVSQSPSNKVTEKGKDVELRCDPISGHTALYWYRQSLGQGLEFLIYFQGNSAPDKSGLPSDRFSAERTGGSVSTLTIQRTQQEDSAVYLCAILGIIPTFMSGYTFGSGTRLTVV.

The chain employs TRBV10-1 and TRBJ2-3; 15 positions agree with TRBD2. The germline V gene has CDR1 WNHNN and CDR2 SYGVQD (reference sequence). The CDR3 totals 17 residues. V lost 6 bases to trimming and J lost 5 bases; unmatched junction nucleotides: 9. CDR3 in DNA: TGCGCCAGCAGCGGACTAGCGGGGGGGCCGCAGGAAGATACGCAGTATTTT. Amino acids: CASSGLAGGPQEDTQYF.

The chain is built from TRBV7-3 and TRBJ2-3; D may match TRBD1 or TRBD2 (6 bases each). CDR3 length: 13 amino acids. CDR1 and CDR2 from the germline V gene are SGHTA and FQGTGA. V was pared by 5 bases and J by 4 bases, with 10 bases between. The CDR3 loop reads CASSNGGSDTQYF. The CDR3 DNA is TGTGCCAGCAGCAACGGGGGCTCAGATACGCAGTATTTT.

This clonotype has only a few counts. The chain uses TRBV23-1 and TRBJ2-2; D is undetermined. TRBV23-1 is identified as an open reading frame with a role that is uncertain. Between the trimmed V and J ends, which lost 7 bases and 0 bases, there was a span of 15 bases. The CDR3 is made up of 16 amino acids. CDR3 protein: CASTRRPKTNTGELFF. Here the CDR3 DNA reads TGCGCCAGCACTCGTAGACCTAAAACGAACACCGGGGAGCTGTTTTTT.

This clonotype was seen repeatedly, ten times or more. The chain links TRBV10-3 to TRBJ2-5, with 10 bases fitting TRBD1. Germline CDR1 is ENHRY and CDR2 is SYGVKD. The CDR3 is made up of 15 amino acids. V lost 2 bases to trimming and J lost 7 bases; unmatched junction nucleotides: 7. As DNA, the CDR3 is TGTGCCATCAGTGAGCGACAGGGGGCCTCGGGGACCCAGTACTTC. Residues: CAISERQGASGTQYF.

The V gene is TRBV12-3 or TRBV12-4, the J gene TRBJ1-5; TRBD1 is a possible D gene (5 bases). V shed 3 bases and J shed 6 bases, with 18 bases lying between them. This CDR3 spans 16 amino acids. The CDR3 bases are TGTGCCAGCAGTTTGGGAGTGGGGGGTTCAGGTCAGCCCCAGCATTTT. This encodes CASSLGVGGSGQPQHF.

This clonotype has a handful of counts. V gene TRBV10-3 combines with J gene TRBJ2-1; the D gene could be TRBD1 or TRBD2 (7 bases each). The CDR3 runs 14 residues. Trimming cost V 0 bases and J 7 bases, with 10 bases left between them. The germline V gene has CDR1 ENHRY and CDR2 SYGVKD. The CDR3 protein is CAISESRGGNEQFF. DNA of the CDR3: TGTGCCATCAGTGAGTCCAGGGGGGGGAATGAGCAGTTCTTC.

This clonotype was detected a few times. The rearrangement uses TRBV6-2 or TRBV6-3 and TRBJ2-5; D not resolved. Per the germline V gene, CDR1 is MNHEY and CDR2 is SVGEGT. With 7 bases removed from V and 5 bases from J, the gap between germline ends came to 5 bases. The CDR3 consists of 10 residues. DNA of the CDR3: TGTGCCAGCACCGGGGAGACCCAGTACTTC. Its translation: CASTGETQYF.

The chain has TRBV2 and TRBJ1-2; no clear D. From germline, CDR1 is SNHLY and CDR2 FYNNEI. Deletions cut 6 bases from V and 0 bases from J, with 8 bases between. This CDR3 region has 13 residues. The CDR3 coding sequence is TGTGCCAGCAGCGGTGGGGCTAACTATGGCTACACCTTC. Its protein is CASSGGANYGYTF.

J is TRBJ1-2 and V is TRBV5-1; 9 positions agree with TRBD1. The CDR3 is 15 amino acids. V dropped 1 base and J dropped 3; count of bases not matched to a gene: 4. The germline CDR1 and CDR2 sequences are SGHRS and YFSETQ. The DNA for the CDR3 is TGCGCCAGCAGCTTGCAGGGACAGGGTGACTATGGCTACACCTTC. Translated, it gives CASSLQGQGDYGYTF.

This clonotype was detected a few times. The V gene is TRBV6-5, the J gene TRBJ2-2; D is unclear. Trimming pared 5 bases from V and 0 bases from J, leaving 7 bases between. The CDR3 runs to 14 residues. Germline CDR1 is MNHEY and CDR2 is SVGAGI. CDR3: CASSKSANTGELFF. The DNA of the CDR3 is TGTGCCAGCAGTAAAAGCGCGAACACCGGGGAGCTGTTTTTT.

This clonotype has a handful of counts. The chain has TRBV20-1 and TRBJ1-2, with 8 bases fitting TRBD1. V lost 4 bases to trimming and J lost 7 bases; unmatched junction nucleotides: 2. The CDR3 consists of 11 residues. Germline V gives CDR1 DFQATT, CDR2 SNEGSKA (reference sequence). The DNA for the CDR3 is TGCAGTGCTACGACAGGGGCTGGCTACACCTTC. Amino acids: CSATTGAGYTF.

The V and J genes are TRBV4-3 and TRBJ1-2; 7 positions match TRBD1. This CDR3 region has 15 residues. The ends lost 4 bases at V and 4 bases at J; junction bases unmatched: 9. Looked up from germline, CDR1 is LGHNA and CDR2 is YSLEER. Here the CDR3 DNA reads TGCGCCAGCAGCCCCGGGACAGAGCTTTCCTATGGCTACACCTTC. Amino acids: CASSPGTELSYGYTF.

This rearrangement joins TRBV29-1 to TRBJ1-1; the D gene is possibly TRBD1 (6 bases). V was trimmed by 7 bases and J by 1 base, leaving 10 bases between them. The germline CDR1 and CDR2 sequences are SQVTM and ANQGSEA. This CDR3 is 12 amino acids long. The CDR3 nucleotides read TGCAGCGCTGCGACAGGGAACACTGAAGCTTTCTTT. It encodes CSAATGNTEAFF. The whole variable domain, remainder taken from reference TRBV29-1 and TRBJ1-1, is SAVISQKPSRDICQRGTSLTIQCQVDSQVTMMFWYRQQPGQSLTLIATANQGSEATYESGFVIDKFPISRPNLTFSTLTVSNMSPEDSSIYLCSAATGNTEAFFGQGTRLTVV.

The sample holds a few counts of this clonotype. The chain links TRBV7-2 to TRBJ1-2; no clear D. This CDR3 has 13 residues. The V and J ends lost 6 bases and 4 bases respectively, with 12 bases between them. The germline CDR1 and CDR2 sequences are SGHTA and FQGNSA. CDR3 amino acids: CASSQDMSYGYTF. In DNA, the CDR3 is TGTGCCAGCAGTCAAGACATGTCCTATGGCTACACCTTC.

The chain's CDR3 is CATSDTALETQYF. CDR3 coding DNA: TGTGCCACCAGTGACACAGCCCTGGAGACCCAGTACTTC. This chain uses TRBV24-1 with TRBJ2-5; D is unclear. CDR1 is KGHDR, CDR2 SFDVKD, per germline. The V and J ends lost 4 bases and 5 bases respectively, with 10 bases between them. The CDR3 sequence is 13 residues long.

This clonotype has only one observation. The V and J genes are TRBV18 and TRBJ2-1, with unresolved D. The CDR3 sequence is 14 residues long. V was trimmed by 1 base and J by 4 bases, leaving 8 bases between them. Germline assignment: CDR1 KGHSH and CDR2 LQKENI. The CDR3 sequence is CASSPQGNYNEQFF. CDR3 nucleotide sequence: TGTGCCAGCTCACCACAGGGAAATTACAATGAGCAGTTCTTC.

This clonotype was observed at least ten times. The chain employs TRBV25-1 and TRBJ2-1; no clear D. This CDR3 is built from 15 residues. The germline V and J ends were trimmed by 5 bases and 8 bases, with 19 bases remaining between them. Germline-derived CDR1 and CDR2 are MGHDK and SYGVNS. The CDR3, as DNA: TGTGCCAGCAGTATGAGACTTACCCCGGCGGATGAGCAGTTCTTC. It translates to CASSMRLTPADEQFF.

Only a few counts were recorded for this clonotype. The chain carries TRBV7-2 and TRBJ2-2, with D possibly called TRBD1 or TRBD2 (5 bases each). The CDR3 is 15 residues long. Germline V gene lookup returns CDR1 SGHTA and CDR2 FQGNSA. V was clipped by 5 bases and J by 8 bases, with 18 bases between them. In nucleotides, the CDR3 is TGTGCCAGCAGCCTGGGGCTAGCTATCAGAGGGGAGCTGTTTTTT. It encodes CASSLGLAIRGELFF.

The rearrangement uses TRBV5-6 and TRBJ1-1; D is unclear. This CDR3 contains 15 residues. V lost 4 bases and J lost 1, with 14 bases in between. Looked up from germline, CDR1 is SGHDT and CDR2 is YYEEEE. As DNA, the CDR3 is TGTGCCAGCAGCACCTACAGTCCTAAGAACACTGAAGCTTTCTTT. Protein sequence: CASSTYSPKNTEAFF.

This clonotype has a handful of counts. The chain recombines TRBV5-1 with TRBJ1-5; D gene ambiguous. The CDR3 loop spans 17 amino acids. The ends were cut back, 0 bases at V and 5 bases at J, with 18 bases in the middle. CDR1 is SGHRS, CDR2 YFSETQ, per germline. The CDR3 DNA sequence: TGCGCCAGCAGCTTGGACGAGTTGGTTATCCGTTATCAGCCCCAGCATTTT. Its protein product is CASSLDELVIRYQPQHF.

This clonotype was detected many times. The V gene is TRBV11-1, the J gene TRBJ2-1, with D perhaps matching TRBD1 (6 bases). Germline assignment: CDR1 SGHAT and CDR2 FQDESV (reference sequence). Between the trimmed V and J ends, which lost 3 bases and 0 bases, there was a span of 9 bases. CDR3 size: 15 residues. The CDR3 DNA reads TGTGCCAGCAGCTTGGGGGCCAGCTCCTACAATGAGCAGTTCTTC. It is translated as CASSLGASSYNEQFF.